These T cell receptor beta chains were read from a single sample in a study of shared clonotypes between healthy human individuals. Repertoires were generated with immunoSEQ multiplex PCR, while TCRdb's copy carries only in-frame clones and drops some. Among under 1,900,000 clones, about 98.5% were seen once, and the ten largest hold about 0.34%. Sequencing was carried out using naive CD4+ T cells sorted from blood. The receptors come from a man younger than 40 in good health. CDR3s leave out the opening cysteine and the closing phenylalanine or tryptophan.

j_call v_call cdr3_aa
TRBJ1-1 TRBV5-6 ASSLVRDRNTEAF
TRBJ1-2 TRBV28 ASSTDRLGREHT
TRBJ2-1 TRBV7-3 ASSLTPSGLNEQF
TRBJ2-7 TRBV27 ASRPGTSGSRYEQY
TRBJ2-5 TRBV28 ASSPSGQGFQETQY
TRBJ2-7 TRBV10-1 ASSDHPLDRDYEQY
TRBJ2-7 TRBV6-5 ASSYSQDARYYEQY
TRBJ2-5 TRBV30 AWNKKGEETQY
TRBJ2-7 TRBV18 ASSPPGTYFYEQY
TRBJ1-2 TRBV6-1 ASNEPRDAKKRHGYT
TRBJ2-3 TRBV5-4 ASSAKSGRFLADTQY
TRBJ2-7 TRBV12-1 ASSCQVGQWDYEQY
TRBJ1-5 TRBV28 ASSFGGPGQPQH
TRBJ2-7 TRBV7-2 ASSFSYEQY
TRBJ2-7 TRBV11-2 ASSLVGQPVSGQY
TRBJ2-5 TRBV5-1 ASSLSGSLEGETQY
TRBJ2-5 TRBV5-5 ASSLASETQY
TRBJ2-2 TRBV6-5 ASSRSISSERLF
TRBJ2-5 TRBV10-3 AISDSDPGTTYETQY
TRBJ2-2 TRBV5-1 ASSLWPSGIVSNTGELF
TRBJ1-5 TRBV7-2 ASSPGGGNQPQH
TRBJ2-5 TRBV10-3 AISEGATQETQY
TRBJ2-3 TRBV4-2 ASSQEGVGTDTQY
TRBJ2-5 TRBV5-1 ASSLTPQETQY
TRBJ1-1 TRBV5-6 ASSLFGRYSTEAF
TRBJ2-7 TRBV18 ASSPLLGQGFEQY
TRBJ1-3 TRBV7-9 ASSNNREVYLLGNTIY
TRBJ2-7 TRBV27 ASSTPYEQY
TRBJ2-5 TRBV5-1 ASSSAQGNVQETQY
TRBJ2-7 TRBV19 ASTSGAGAYEQY
TRBJ2-5 TRBV5-4 ASSFAGLQETQY
TRBJ2-7 TRBV5-1 ASSLLAGGGEQY
TRBJ1-1 TRBV6-6 ASSNSDTEAF
TRBJ1-4 TRBV19 ASSVRGGGEKLF
TRBJ1-1 TRBV5-1 ASSLASETEAF
TRBJ1-2 TRBV30 AWRVRDYGYT
TRBJ1-4 TRBV5-1 ASSESRPEVLF
TRBJ1-2 TRBV19 ASIASDHGYT
TRBJ1-1 TRBV19 ASSIEWGSVDTEAF
TRBJ2-3 TRBV5-1 ASSQDISTDTQY
TRBJ2-1 TRBV5-1 ASSRDQIVDEQF
TRBJ2-1 TRBV7-2 ASSFDLFGTGFDEQF
TRBJ2-2 TRBV19 ASSIDKYTGELF
TRBJ2-7 TRBV6-5 ASSRRTDYEQY
TRBJ2-1 TRBV5-1 ASNPGLAGVGEQF